What follows are 6 T cell receptor beta chains derived from one specimen sequenced in a study of cytomegalovirus exposure and HLA in healthy donors. Primers: 60 Vbeta forward and 13 Jbeta reverse. Here immunoSEQ multiplex PCR was the method, and the copy in TCRdb shows in-frame clones only, minus some. The table shows about 180,000 clones, with 65% to 85% occurring only once. The specimen was PBMCs. All receptors come from a boy between 2 and 10 years old in good health and CMV-seronegative.

This chain joins TRBV19 and TRBJ2-3; no clear D gene. The CDR3 sequence is 15 residues long. Germline CDR1 and CDR2: LNHDA and SQIVND (reference sequence). V lost 1 base to trimming and J lost 4 bases, with 12 bases between them. The CDR3 sequence is CASSIGPFGADTQYF. In nucleotides, the CDR3 is TGTGCCAGTAGTATAGGCCCGTTCGGAGCAGATACGCAGTATTTT.

The gene calls are TRBV6-5 and TRBJ1-3; TRBD1 agrees at 7 bases. This CDR3 contains 14 residues. Trimming removed 4 bases from V and 6 bases from J; junction bases left unmatched: 6. Germline values: CDR1 MNHEY, CDR2 SVGAGI. CDR3 nucleotides: TGTGCCAGCAGTTCCCTACAGGGGAAAAACACCATATATTTT. Its translation: CASSSLQGKNTIYF.

The chain joins TRBV7-2 to TRBJ1-3; 9 positions agree with TRBD1. Germline CDR1 and CDR2: SGHTA and FQGNSA. V trimming: 5 bases; J trimming: 2 bases; junction bases outside the gene matches: 4. This CDR3 spans 15 amino acids. The CDR3 DNA reads as TGTGCCAGCAGCCCTGGGACAGGGCCTGGAAACACCATATATTTT. It codes for CASSPGTGPGNTIYF.

The rearrangement links TRBV5-1 to TRBJ2-3; D unclear. CDR1 and CDR2 (germline): SGHRS, YFSETQ. This CDR3 has 15 residues. The V and J ends lost 0 bases and 2 bases respectively, with 10 bases between them. In DNA, the CDR3 is TGCGCCAGCAGCTTGGAATCTGTCCCCACAGATACGCAGTATTTT. The encoded protein is CASSLESVPTDTQYF.

The genes are TRBV6-6 and TRBJ2-1; 11 positions match TRBD1. Germline values: CDR1 MNHNY, CDR2 SVGAGI (reference sequence). V shed 4 bases and J 8 bases; nucleotides not matched to a gene: 7. There are 15 residues in the CDR3. The CDR3 loop is CASSLRDRGNHEQFF. CDR3 nucleotides: TGTGCCAGCAGTTTGCGGGACAGGGGGAATCATGAGCAGTTCTTC.

The rearrangement uses TRBV15 and TRBJ2-1, with TRBD2 matching 14 bases. Losses at the gene ends were 4 bases for V and 9 bases for J; bases not matched to a gene: 8. The CDR3 covers 16 residues. From germline, CDR1 is LNHNV and CDR2 YYDKDF (reference sequence). The DNA for the CDR3 is TGTGCCACCAGCAAGCGGGGACTAGCGGGAGTAGTTGAGCAGTTCTTC. This translates into CATSKRGLAGVVEQFF.